The present TCR beta chain was sequenced within a study of somatic mutations in cytotoxic T cells in rheumatoid arthritis. Background on the study: T-cell populations stained with V beta antibodies were in some cases flow-sorted at nearly 100% purity, including V beta1+ cells that were sequenced for TCRB.

General study findings and limits: The largest CD8+ clone made up over 20% of CD8+ cells in 8 of 65 patients. Just what the expanded CD8+ clones targeted, in terms of antigens, remained unknown.

The repertoire was sequenced with immunoSEQ multiplex PCR; TCRdb's copy has only in-frame clones and lacks some. The table has 15,000 to 20,000 clones, roughly 77% seen once. As to this clone: Antigen specificity is unknown.

The CDR3 runs 14 residues. V gave up 4 bases and J gave up 2 bases, with 12 bases separating them. CDR1 is SGHNT, CDR2 YYREEE, per germline (reference sequence). The sample consisted of CD8+ T cells sorted from blood. This TCR was sampled from an adult with rheumatoid arthritis. The rearrangement joins TRBV5-4 to TRBJ2-5; the D gene is possibly TRBD1 (6 bases). The DNA of the CDR3 is TGTGCCAGCAGCCCGATCGGGACACAAGAGACCCAGTACTTC. This encodes CASSPIGTQETQYF.